One sample yielded the 18 T cell receptor beta chains listed below, sequenced in a study of blood T cell repertoires in COVID-19. Sequenced by immunoSEQ multiplex PCR; TCRdb stores in-frame clones only, minus some. The table has 250,000 to 300,000 clones, around 90% seen once; the top ten hold 2% to 2.5%. Sequencing input: PBMCs or T cells enriched from blood (not recorded which). These receptor sequences come from a middle-aged woman with acute COVID-19.

The chain joins TRBV28 to TRBJ1-6, with D perhaps matching TRBD1 (6 bases). This CDR3 is 15 amino acids long. V gave up 3 bases and J gave up 6 bases, with 12 bases separating them. From germline, CDR1 is MDHEN and CDR2 SYDVKM. The CDR3 bases are TGTGCCAGCAGTTTTGAGTACAGGGTTAATTCACCCCTCCACTTT. Amino acid sequence: CASSFEYRVNSPLHF.

V and J are TRBV14 and TRBJ2-7, with 14 bases fitting TRBD2. V trimming: 4 bases; J trimming: 3 bases; junction bases outside the gene matches: 2. This CDR3 spans 15 amino acids. Per the germline V gene, CDR1 is SGHDN and CDR2 is FVKESK. CDR3 protein: CASSRGTSGGYEQYF. In DNA, the CDR3 is TGTGCCAGCAGCCGAGGGACTAGCGGGGGCTACGAGCAGTACTTC.

The chain employs TRBV7-9 and TRBJ1-2, with a weak D call TRBD1 (6 bases). This CDR3 region has 14 residues. The V gene's germline CDR1 is SEHNR and CDR2 FQNEAQ (reference sequence). V lost 3 bases to trimming and J lost 5 bases, with 13 bases between them. The CDR3 DNA sequence: TGTGCCAGCAGCTTCGCGGGGGCGGGATATGGCTACACCTTC. Its protein product is CASSFAGAGYGYTF. Using reference TRBV7-9 and TRBJ1-2 for the parts outside the CDR3, the full variable domain is DTGVSQNPRHKITKRGQNVTFRCDPISEHNRLYWYRQTLGQGPEFLTYFQNEAQLEKSRLLSDRFSAERPKGSFSTLEIQRTEQGDSAMYLCASSFAGAGYGYTFGSGTRLTVV.

V is TRBV6-2 or TRBV6-3 and J is TRBJ2-3, with TRBD2 matching over 10 bases. With 2 bases clipped from V and 2 bases from J, the junction kept 10 bases outside the gene matches. CDR1 is MNHEY, CDR2 SVGEGT, per germline. CDR3 length equals 18 residues. The CDR3 nucleotides read TGTGCCAGCAGTTACCCCAGCGGGAGGGCCTTAGTCACAGATACGCAGTATTTT. This gives the protein CASSYPSGRALVTDTQYF.

The rearrangement uses TRBV28 and TRBJ1-1; 9 nucleotides match TRBD1. The ends lost 1 base at V and 0 bases at J; junction bases unmatched: 3. Germline V gives CDR1 MDHEN, CDR2 SYDVKM. This CDR3 contains 16 residues. The DNA for the CDR3 is TGTGCCAGCAGTTTATTGGGACAGGGCATGAACACTGAAGCTTTCTTT. It yields the protein CASSLLGQGMNTEAFF.

The chain links TRBV6-5 to TRBJ1-2; 12 bases match TRBD1. The CDR3 is 13 residues long. V dropped 7 bases and J dropped 8; count of bases not matched to a gene: 5. The germline V gene encodes CDR1 MNHEY and CDR2 SVGAGI. The DNA for the CDR3 is TGTGCCAGCACCCGGGACAGGGGGCAAGGCTACACCTTC. Translating gives CASTRDRGQGYTF.

V usage is TRBV27 and J usage is TRBJ2-2, with D perhaps matching TRBD2 (5 bases). Trimming cost V 6 bases and J 6 bases, with 17 bases left between them. This CDR3 comprises 15 residues. CDR1 is MNHEY and CDR2 is SMNVEV in the germline V gene (reference sequence). CDR3 protein: CASRPGGRVPGELFF. CDR3 DNA sequence: TGTGCCAGCAGACCCGGAGGAAGGGTGCCCGGGGAGCTGTTTTTT.

This clone was seen only once. The V call is TRBV5-8, the J call TRBJ2-5; TRBD2 agrees at 12 bases. The CDR3 consists of 16 residues. V trimming: 4 bases; J trimming: 5 bases; junction bases outside the gene matches: 9. The germline CDR1 and CDR2 sequences are SGHTS and YDEGEE. CDR3 coding DNA: TGTGCCAGCAGCCCCAGACTAGCGGGAGAGGTGGAGACCCAGTACTTC. It is translated as CASSPRLAGEVETQYF.

This clone was found once. DNA for the CDR3: TGTGCCACCAGCATCCCCCCGGGGCCCCAGCATTTT. Encoded protein: CATSIPPGPQHF. The chain has TRBV15 and TRBJ1-5; D ambiguous. V was cut by 4 bases and J by 9 bases, with 10 bases left in between. The CDR3 totals 12 residues. The germline CDR1 and CDR2 sequences are LNHNV and YYDKDF (reference sequence).

Only one count was recorded for this clone. The chain has TRBV30 and TRBJ1-2; no reliable D call. The CDR3 has 11 residues. Germline CDR1 reads GTSNPN; CDR2 reads SVGIG (reference sequence). The V end lost 2 bases, the J end lost 2 bases, and 3 bases lay between the germline ends. As DNA, the CDR3 is TGTGCCTGGAGTCGGAACTATGGCTACACCTTC. The encoded protein is CAWSRNYGYTF. Full variable domain (missing parts from reference TRBV30 and TRBJ1-2): SQTIHQWPATLVQPVGSPLSLECTVEGTSNPNLYWYRQAAGRGLQLLFYSVGIGQISSEVPQNLSASRPQDRQFILSSKKLLLSDSGFYLCAWSRNYGYTFGSGTRLTVV.

The chain has TRBV15 and TRBJ2-3, with 7 bases fitting TRBD1. This CDR3 comprises 13 residues. The trim removed 5 bases at V and 9 bases at J, leaving 8 bases unmatched. From germline, CDR1 is LNHNV and CDR2 YYDKDF (reference sequence). The CDR3 protein is CATSRPTGQTQYF. For the CDR3, the DNA is TGTGCCACCAGCCGCCCGACAGGGCAGACGCAGTATTTT.

In its sample, this clone was seen once. The chain is built from TRBV19 and TRBJ1-1; D gene ambiguous. This CDR3 spans 15 amino acids. Germline V gene lookup returns CDR1 LNHDA and CDR2 SQIVND (reference sequence). The V gene lost 5 bases and the J gene lost 6 bases, with 19 bases spanning the gap. The CDR3: CASSPDIGGLAEAFF. CDR3 in DNA: TGTGCCAGTAGTCCCGACATCGGAGGTCTCGCTGAAGCTTTCTTT.

CDR3 amino acids: CASSITGIGTEAFF. DNA for the CDR3: TGTGCCAGTAGTATTACAGGAATTGGAACTGAAGCTTTCTTT. The V and J genes are TRBV19 and TRBJ1-1; possible D gene TRBD1, 5 bases. Trimming stripped 3 bases from V and 5 bases from J, with 13 bases between. Per germline, CDR1 LNHDA and CDR2 SQIVND (reference sequence). The CDR3 sequence is 14 residues long.

The rearrangement joins TRBV19 to TRBJ1-1, with 9 bases aligning to TRBD1. The CDR3 extends over 15 amino acids. With 8 bases clipped from V and 5 bases from J, the junction kept 12 bases outside the gene matches. Germline V CDR1 and CDR2: LNHDA, SQIVND (reference sequence). DNA of the CDR3: TGTGCCAGTCACTCGGGACAGGGAAGGCGGACTGAAGCTTTCTTT. This gives the protein CASHSGQGRRTEAFF.

V and J are TRBV6-6 and TRBJ1-5; 7 nucleotides line up with TRBD1. Per germline, CDR1 MNHNY and CDR2 SVGAGI (reference sequence). CDR3 length: 14 amino acids. Losses at the gene ends were 2 bases for V and 7 bases for J; bases not matched to a gene: 5. CDR3 bases: TGTGCCAGCAGTTACGACAGGGCATCACAGCCCCAGCATTTT. It codes for CASSYDRASQPQHF.

The rearrangement links TRBV5-1 to TRBJ2-7; 11 bases are a match to TRBD2. With V trimmed by 2 bases and J by 4 bases, 5 bases remained unmatched. CDR1 SGHRS and CDR2 YFSETQ come from the germline V gene. This CDR3 has 15 residues. The CDR3 nucleotides read TGCGCCAGCAGCTTCGAAGGACTAGCGGGTTACGAGCAGTACTTC. Translation: CASSFEGLAGYEQYF.

The chain is built from TRBV7-2 and TRBJ1-2; 7 positions agree with TRBD1. CDR3 length: 13 residues. Germline lookup yields CDR1 SGHTA and CDR2 FQGNSA. The V segment lost 5 bases and the J segment 8 bases; nucleotides outside the gene matches: 8. The CDR3 sequence: CASSKDRVKGYTF. DNA of the CDR3: TGTGCCAGCAGCAAAGACAGGGTCAAGGGCTACACCTTC. The full variable domain, with the rest looked up from reference TRBV7-2 and TRBJ1-2, is GAGVSQSPSNKVTEKGKDVELRCDPISGHTALYWYRQSLGQGLEFLIYFQGNSAPDKSGLPSDRFSAERTGGSVSTLTIQRTQQEDSAVYLCASSKDRVKGYTFGSGTRLTVV.

V usage is TRBV7-3 and J usage is TRBJ1-2, with 7 nucleotides matching TRBD1. From germline, CDR1 is SGHTA and CDR2 FQGTGA. Trimming cost V 5 bases and J 8 bases; bases outside gene matches: 8. The CDR3 consists of 13 residues. CDR3 sequence (DNA): TGTGCCAGCAGCGGGCGACAGGGCAACGGCTACACCTTC. It yields the protein CASSGRQGNGYTF.